The clone carrying this TCR beta chain was found many times. No antigen is known for it. The entry originates in a study of T-cell reconstitution after alpha-beta-depleted transplantation in children. Points from the study as a whole: TCRbeta diversity was high at day 60 in some patients (a result of surviving recipient T cells and thymic progenitors).

The CDR3 has 11 residues. The V gene lost 9 bases and the J gene lost 2 bases, with 6 bases spanning the gap. Germline V gene lookup returns CDR1 KGHDR and CDR2 SFDVKD. Unique molecular identifiers were incorporated into the prepared TCRbeta library. TCRdb redid the calling of the PCR reads with MiXCR, one entry per CDR3 protein. This sample carries some 300,000 distinct CDR3 sequences, around 10% of them seen once, and the ten largest clones take 7.5%. The source material was PBMCs, sampled before TCRalphabeta/CD19-depleted stem cell transplant. This sequence joins TRBV24-1 and TRBJ2-5; D is unclear. The receptor's source is a boy under three years old with acute myeloid leukemia, due to receive a stem cell transplant. CDR3 coding DNA: TGTGCCACCGGGTGGCAAGAGACCCAGTACTTC. This gives the protein CATGWQETQYF.